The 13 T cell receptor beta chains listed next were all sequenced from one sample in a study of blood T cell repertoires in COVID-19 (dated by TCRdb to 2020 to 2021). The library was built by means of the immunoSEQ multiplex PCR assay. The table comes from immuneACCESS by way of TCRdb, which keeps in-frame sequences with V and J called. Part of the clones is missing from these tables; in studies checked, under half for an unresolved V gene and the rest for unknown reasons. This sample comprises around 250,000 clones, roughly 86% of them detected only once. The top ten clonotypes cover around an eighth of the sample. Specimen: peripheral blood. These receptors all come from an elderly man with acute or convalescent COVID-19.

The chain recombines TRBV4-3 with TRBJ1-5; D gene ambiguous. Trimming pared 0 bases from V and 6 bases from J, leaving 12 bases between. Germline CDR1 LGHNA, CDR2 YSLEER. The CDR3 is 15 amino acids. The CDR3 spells CASSQDWALGQPQHF. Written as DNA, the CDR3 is TGCGCCAGCAGCCAAGATTGGGCTCTGGGTCAGCCCCAGCATTTT.

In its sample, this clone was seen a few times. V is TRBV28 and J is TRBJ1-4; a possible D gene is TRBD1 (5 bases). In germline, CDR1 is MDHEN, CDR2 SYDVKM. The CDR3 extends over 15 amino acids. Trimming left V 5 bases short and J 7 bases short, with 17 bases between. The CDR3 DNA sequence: TGTGCCAGCAGTAGACCGGGAGGAAGGGGTGAAAAACTGTTTTTT. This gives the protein CASSRPGGRGEKLFF.

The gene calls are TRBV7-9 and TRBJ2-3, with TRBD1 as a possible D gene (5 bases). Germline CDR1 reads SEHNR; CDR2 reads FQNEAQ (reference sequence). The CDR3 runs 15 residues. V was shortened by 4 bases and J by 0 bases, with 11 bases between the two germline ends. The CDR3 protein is CASSSNRLSTDTQYF. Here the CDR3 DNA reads TGTGCCAGCAGCTCAAACAGGTTAAGCACAGATACGCAGTATTTT. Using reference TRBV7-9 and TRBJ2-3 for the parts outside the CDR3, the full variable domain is DTGVSQNPRHKITKRGQNVTFRCDPISEHNRLYWYRQTLGQGPEFLTYFQNEAQLEKSRLLSDRFSAERPKGSFSTLEIQRTEQGDSAMYLCASSSNRLSTDTQYFGPGTRLTVL.

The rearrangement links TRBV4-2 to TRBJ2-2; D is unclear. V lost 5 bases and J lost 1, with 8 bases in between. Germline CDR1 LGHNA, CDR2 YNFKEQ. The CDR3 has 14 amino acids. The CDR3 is CASSAELNTGELFF. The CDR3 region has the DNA TGTGCCAGCAGCGCGGAGTTGAACACCGGGGAGCTGTTTTTT.

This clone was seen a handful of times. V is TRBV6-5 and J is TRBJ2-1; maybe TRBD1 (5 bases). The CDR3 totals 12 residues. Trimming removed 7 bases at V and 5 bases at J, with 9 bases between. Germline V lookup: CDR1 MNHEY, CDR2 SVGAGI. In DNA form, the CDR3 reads TGTGCCAGCATGGGGCTGGACAATGAGCAGTTCTTC. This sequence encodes CASMGLDNEQFF.

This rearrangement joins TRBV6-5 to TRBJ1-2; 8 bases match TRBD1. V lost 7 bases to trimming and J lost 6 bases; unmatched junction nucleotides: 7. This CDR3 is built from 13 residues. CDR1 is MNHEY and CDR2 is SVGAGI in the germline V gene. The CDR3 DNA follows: TGTGCCAGCACCCGACCGACAGGGGATGGCTACACCTTC. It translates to CASTRPTGDGYTF.

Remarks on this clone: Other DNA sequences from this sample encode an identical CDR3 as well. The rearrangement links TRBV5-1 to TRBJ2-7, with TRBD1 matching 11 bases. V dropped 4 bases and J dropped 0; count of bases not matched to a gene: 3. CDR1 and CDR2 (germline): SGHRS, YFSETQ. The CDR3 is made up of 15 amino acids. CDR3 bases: TGCGCCAGCAGCCCGGGGACAGGGGGCTCCTACGAGCAGTACTTC. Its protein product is CASSPGTGGSYEQYF.

The CDR3 region is CSVVQGEAFF. The CDR3, as DNA: TGCAGCGTTGTTCAGGGCGAAGCTTTCTTT. The gene calls are TRBV29-1 and TRBJ1-1; TRBD1 might be the D (5 bases). The CDR3 contains 10 residues. The V gene's germline CDR1 is SQVTM and CDR2 ANQGSEA. Trimming took off 4 bases at V and 8 bases at J, with 8 bases between the two ends.

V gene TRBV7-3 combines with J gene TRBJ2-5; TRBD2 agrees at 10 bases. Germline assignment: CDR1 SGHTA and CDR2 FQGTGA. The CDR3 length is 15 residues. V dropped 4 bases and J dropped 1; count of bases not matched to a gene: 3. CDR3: CASSSLAGVQETQYF. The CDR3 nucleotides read TGTGCCAGCAGCTCGCTAGCGGGGGTCCAAGAGACCCAGTACTTC.

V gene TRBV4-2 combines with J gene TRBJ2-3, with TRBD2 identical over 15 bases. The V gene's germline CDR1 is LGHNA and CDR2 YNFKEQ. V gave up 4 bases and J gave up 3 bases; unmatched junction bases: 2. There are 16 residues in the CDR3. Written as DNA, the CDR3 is TGTGCCAGCAGCCTCGGGACTAGCGGGGGGACAGATACGCAGTATTTT. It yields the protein CASSLGTSGGTDTQYF.

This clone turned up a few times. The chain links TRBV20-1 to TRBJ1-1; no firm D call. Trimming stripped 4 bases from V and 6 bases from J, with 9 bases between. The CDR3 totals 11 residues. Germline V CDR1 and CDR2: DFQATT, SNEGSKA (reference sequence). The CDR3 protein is CSATFYAEAFF. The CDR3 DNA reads TGCAGTGCTACTTTTTATGCTGAAGCTTTCTTT.

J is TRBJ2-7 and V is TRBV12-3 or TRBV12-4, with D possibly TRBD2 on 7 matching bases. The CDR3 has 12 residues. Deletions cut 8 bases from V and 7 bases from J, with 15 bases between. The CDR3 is CASSKGGGEQYF. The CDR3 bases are TGTGCCAGCTCCAAAGGGGGGGGAGAGCAGTACTTC.

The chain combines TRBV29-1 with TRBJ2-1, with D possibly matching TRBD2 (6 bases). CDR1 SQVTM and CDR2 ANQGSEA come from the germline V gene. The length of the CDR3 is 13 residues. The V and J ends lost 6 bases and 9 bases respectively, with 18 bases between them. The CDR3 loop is CSVDYASGIEQFF. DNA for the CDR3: TGCAGCGTGGACTACGCTTCGGGCATTGAGCAGTTCTTC.